Each of the 20 T cell receptor beta chains below was sequenced from the same sample in a study of T cell changes during pregnancy in multiple sclerosis. The repertoire was sequenced with immunoSEQ multiplex PCR; TCRdb's copy has only in-frame clones and lacks some. The table has about 87,000 clones, 80% to 95% seen once. Sample: peripheral blood, taken in the third trimester of pregnancy. The receptors derive from a female donor in good health, enrolled as a control in a pregnancy study.

The rearrangement uses TRBV28 and TRBJ2-3; 11 bases line up with TRBD2. The germline gives CDR1 MDHEN, CDR2 SYDVKM. V shed 0 bases, J shed 3 bases, and the junction held 2 bases outside the gene matches. CDR3 length equals 16 residues. CDR3 nucleotide sequence: TGTGCCAGCAGTTTATGGAGGACTAGCGGGACAGATACGCAGTATTTT. It codes for CASSLWRTSGTDTQYF.

This chain uses TRBV5-5 with TRBJ1-1, with 7 bases that match TRBD1. The V gene's germline CDR1 is SGHKS and CDR2 YYEKEE (reference sequence). The CDR3 loop spans 13 amino acids. V was pared by 5 bases and J by 5 bases, with 6 bases of the junction left unmatched. CDR3 in amino acids: CASRQNRGTEAFF. CDR3 coding DNA: TGTGCCAGCAGGCAAAACAGGGGTACTGAAGCTTTCTTT.

The rearrangement links TRBV7-8 to TRBJ1-4; TRBD1 agrees at 9 bases. V trimming: 4 bases; J trimming: 2 bases; junction bases outside the gene matches: 11. Germline CDR1 is SGHVS and CDR2 is FQNEAQ. There are 18 residues in the CDR3. Written as DNA, the CDR3 is TGTGCCAGCAGCTACAGGACAGGGGCGGGTGGCACTAATGAAAAACTGTTTTTT. It yields the protein CASSYRTGAGGTNEKLFF.

The chain joins TRBV2 to TRBJ2-7, with a tentative D call TRBD1 (5 bases). V was shortened by 3 bases and J by 3 bases, with 15 bases between the two germline ends. The CDR3 runs to 15 residues. Germline-derived CDR1 and CDR2 are SNHLY and FYNNEI. The CDR3 coding sequence is TGTGCCAGCAGTGAGGGCCTACAGGAGATCTACGAGCAGTACTTC. As protein: CASSEGLQEIYEQYF.

The J gene is TRBJ2-5, the V gene TRBV4-1; 14 bases match TRBD2. The CDR3 length is 16 residues. Germline values: CDR1 MGHRA, CDR2 YSYEKL. V gave up 3 bases and J gave up 9 bases; unmatched junction bases: 9. In nucleotides, the CDR3 is TGCGCCAGCAGCCAGGTAGAGACTAGCGGGAGGGCCCCCCAGTACTTC. Translating it yields CASSQVETSGRAPQYF.

V is TRBV5-1 and J is TRBJ1-1, with a weak D call TRBD1 (5 bases). The CDR3 is 14 amino acids. Looked up from germline, CDR1 is SGHRS and CDR2 is YFSETQ. V dropped 3 bases and J dropped 3 bases, with 12 bases sitting between them. The CDR3 sequence: CASSSGQRDTEAFF. The CDR3 nucleotides are TGCGCCAGCAGCTCCGGACAACGAGACACTGAAGCTTTCTTT.

The CDR3 loop reads CAWTSGYNEQFF. The DNA for the CDR3 is TGTGCCTGGACTAGCGGATACAATGAGCAGTTCTTC. The chain is built from TRBV30 and TRBJ2-1; 7 bases are a match to TRBD2. Per the germline V gene, CDR1 is GTSNPN and CDR2 is SVGIG (reference sequence). The CDR3 spans 12 residues. V shed 4 bases, J shed 4 bases, and the junction held 1 base outside the gene matches. Based on the CDR3 plus reference TRBV30 and TRBJ2-1, the full variable domain is SQTIHQWPATLVQPVGSPLSLECTVEGTSNPNLYWYRQAAGRGLQLLFYSVGIGQISSEVPQNLSASRPQDRQFILSSKKLLLSDSGFYLCAWTSGYNEQFFGPGTRLTVL.

The CDR3 nucleotides read TGTGCCAGCAGCTCGGACGGAGGTGAGCAGTTCTTC. Its protein is CASSSDGGEQFF. The chain uses TRBV11-2 and TRBJ2-1; TRBD2 is a possible D gene (5 bases). This CDR3 contains 12 residues. Trimming removed 4 bases at V and 9 bases at J, with 10 bases between. The V gene's germline CDR1 is SGHAT and CDR2 FQNNGV. Combining the CDR3 with reference TRBV11-2 and TRBJ2-1 gives the whole variable domain EAGVAQSPRYKIIEKRQSVAFWCNPISGHATLYWYQQILGQGPKLLIQFQNNGVVDDSQLPKDRFSAERLKGVDSTLKIQPAKLEDSAVYLCASSSDGGEQFFGPGTRLTVL.

This clone was detected only a few times. The rearrangement links TRBV6-1 to TRBJ1-6; 7 nucleotides match TRBD1. V gave up 2 bases and J gave up 9 bases; unmatched junction bases: 4. Germline CDR1 is MNHNS and CDR2 is SASEGT. The CDR3 is 14 amino acids. The CDR3 nucleotides read TGTGCCAGCAGTGAAAATCAGGGGGGTTCACCCCTCCACTTT. It yields the protein CASSENQGGSPLHF.

V gene TRBV30 combines with J gene TRBJ2-7; TRBD2 matches at 9 bases. Looked up from germline, CDR1 is GTSNPN and CDR2 is SVGIG (reference sequence). The CDR3 covers 14 residues. The J segment lost 7 bases and the V segment lost 4 bases, leaving 11 bases of the junction unmatched. For the CDR3, the DNA is TGTGCCTGGAACCGTCATGCGGGAGGGGGGGAGCAGTACTTC. Protein sequence: CAWNRHAGGGEQYF.

This chain connects TRBV13 to TRBJ2-1, with D possibly being TRBD2 (6 bases). CDR3 size: 16 residues. V was clipped by 1 base and J by 6 bases, with 16 bases between them. CDR1 and CDR2 (germline): PRHDT, FYEKMQ (reference sequence). The CDR3 region is CASSLVAGMNSNEQFF. The CDR3 nucleotides read TGTGCCAGCAGCTTAGTGGCGGGGATGAATAGCAATGAGCAGTTCTTC.

As regards this clone: Other DNA sequences in the sample encode the same CDR3. This chain uses TRBV6-5 with TRBJ1-5; TRBD1 aligns across 7 bases. The junction had 5 bases not matched to a gene; V was cut back by 6 bases and J by 6 bases. The germline CDR1 and CDR2 sequences are MNHEY and SVGAGI. The CDR3 has 13 amino acids. The CDR3 DNA is TGTGCCAGCAGGAGACAGGGAGGTCAGCCCCAGCATTTT. Translating it yields CASRRQGGQPQHF.

The chain couples TRBV5-1 to TRBJ2-2, with 9 bases lining up with TRBD1. V gave up 6 bases and J gave up 5 bases; unmatched junction bases: 5. CDR1 and CDR2 (germline): SGHRS, YFSETQ. The CDR3 has 14 residues. The CDR3 DNA reads as TGCGCCAGCACCTTCGGGACAGGGACCGGGGAGCTGTTTTTT. Translating gives CASTFGTGTGELFF.

This clone has a single count. The J gene is TRBJ2-2, the V gene TRBV13; the match to TRBD2 covers 10 bases. The CDR3 consists of 16 residues. Germline trimming cut 1 base from V and 4 bases from J; bases unmatched to any gene: 3. The germline V gene has CDR1 PRHDT and CDR2 FYEKMQ (reference sequence). This CDR3 is CASSLEASGSTGELFF. The CDR3 DNA reads TGTGCCAGCAGCTTAGAGGCTAGCGGGAGCACCGGGGAGCTGTTTTTT.

The V and J genes are TRBV7-9 and TRBJ2-7; 7 bases are a match to TRBD1. CDR3 size: 14 residues. Germline assignment: CDR1 SEHNR and CDR2 FQNEAQ (reference sequence). V lost 5 bases to trimming and J lost 2 bases; unmatched junction nucleotides: 6. CDR3 residues: CASSRGQQTYEQYF. CDR3 in DNA: TGTGCCAGCAGCAGGGGACAGCAGACCTACGAGCAGTACTTC.

This chain links TRBV30 with TRBJ1-3; D not resolved. The CDR3 is 12 amino acids. From germline, CDR1 is GTSNPN and CDR2 SVGIG (reference sequence). V was shortened by 3 bases and J by 4 bases, with 7 bases between the two germline ends. The CDR3 loop reads CAWSYLGNTIYF. In nucleotides, the CDR3 is TGTGCCTGGAGCTACCTCGGAAACACCATATATTTT.

The chain combines TRBV2 with TRBJ2-3; 7 bases fit TRBD2. The CDR3 has 15 residues. The ends lost 4 bases at V and 6 bases at J; junction bases unmatched: 10. CDR1 is SNHLY and CDR2 is FYNNEI in the germline V gene. DNA for the CDR3: TGTGCCAGCAGTGCTATATTGGGAGGGCCGGATACGCAGTATTTT. This gives the protein CASSAILGGPDTQYF.

The chain links TRBV7-9 to TRBJ1-1; D gene unclear. V lost 2 bases and J lost 0, with 7 bases in between. The CDR3 totals 14 residues. Germline V gives CDR1 SEHNR, CDR2 FQNEAQ (reference sequence). The CDR3 DNA reads TGTGCCAGCAGCTTAAGCGGCTTGAACACTGAAGCTTTCTTT. This encodes CASSLSGLNTEAFF.

The chain has TRBV5-4 and TRBJ2-2; TRBD2 matches 11 bases. J was trimmed by 9 bases and V by 4 bases; bases with no gene match: 8. Germline CDR1 reads SGHNT; CDR2 reads YYREEE (reference sequence). This CDR3 contains 15 residues. CDR3 in DNA: TGTGCCAGCAGCCAAGGGACTAGCGGCTCTTGGGAGCTGTTTTTT. Translated: CASSQGTSGSWELFF.

This clone was seen just once. The genes are TRBV5-1 and TRBJ2-3; 10 nucleotides align to TRBD1. This CDR3 has 14 residues. V lost 2 bases and J lost 4; bases outside the gene matches: 1. Per the germline V gene, CDR1 is SGHRS and CDR2 is YFSETQ. CDR3 sequence (DNA): TGCGCCAGCAGCTTCGGGACAGGGGCAGATACGCAGTATTTT. Its protein is CASSFGTGADTQYF.